The text below deals with one TCR beta chain. The germline V gene encodes CDR1 SNHLY and CDR2 FYNNEI. Unmatched junction bases numbered 9, after V lost 6 bases and J lost 7 bases. This CDR3 region has 15 residues. TCRdb's table, derived via immunoSEQ multiplex PCR, lists solely in-frame clones and lacks some. The table includes under 150,000 clones, approximately 90% detected once. The record originates from a study of blood T cell repertoires in COVID-19. This clonotype originated in a woman in her forties with acute or convalescent COVID-19. The source material was peripheral blood. V is TRBV2 and J is TRBJ1-5; TRBD1 matches at 10 bases. CDR3 sequence (DNA): TGTGCCAGCAGGGCCTTGACAGGGGGCGTACAGCCCCAGCATTTT. It codes for CASRALTGGVQPQHF.